This T cell receptor (beta chain) was observed in a study of regulatory dendritic cells for organ transplantation (dated by TCRdb to about 2017). Concerning the study at large: The TCRbeta repertoires of sorted naive and memory CD4+ and CD8+ T cells were sequenced before and after allostimulation with regulatory or mature dendritic cells.

Multiplexed two-step PCR with Vbeta-specific forward primers and Jbeta-specific reverse primers was used to amplify TCRbeta CDR3 regions. The TCRbeta libraries were sequenced on an Illumina instrument via the immunoSEQ service. Per the authors' processing: IMGT annotation was used to assign V, D and J genes, and synthetic CDR3 analogues were used to correct the counts for multiplex PCR bias. In the immunoSEQ Analyzer, repertoire clonality was calculated as one minus the normalized Shannon entropy. Fisher's exact test with Benjamini-Hochberg false discovery rate control was used to define clonal expansion, with two-tailed P<0.01. TCRdb carries this immuneACCESS record with in-frame sequences only. Its versions omit some clonotypes, under half of them owing to an unresolved V gene in the studies checked, with the rest unexplained. The DNA gave D and trimming, while V, J and clone size come from that table. The sample yields tens of thousands of clones; around nine tenths were counted once. The top ten constitute over 0.095% of the sample.

Naive T cells were sorted as CD45RA+ and memory T cells as CD45RO+ CD4+ or CD8+ cells by FACS. The T cells used for TCR sequencing were obtained from two healthy control subjects. For the mixed lymphocyte reactions, sorted T cell subsets left unstimulated acted as baseline controls. The Qiagen DNeasy Blood & Tissue Kit was used to extract genomic DNA. Spanning cysteine to phenylalanine, the CDR3 consists of 11 amino acids. Only the CDR3 region is kept as DNA, spanning 33 bases read in frame from base 1. V is reduced by 1 base and J by 7 bases, leaving a spacing of 5 bases between them. Taken from the germline V gene, the CDR1 and CDR2 loops are SNHLY and FYNNEI. A remark on this clone: Its antigen is still unknown. The sample holds no much larger clone one base away, and base qualities are not on file.

Results and caveats for the whole study, not just this receptor: Only a couple of subjects were sequenced, and the authors noted considerable between-individual heterogeneity in the alloreactive memory CD8+ T cell pool. In both subjects, allostimulation led to expansion of memory CD8+ clones, although regulatory dendritic cells appeared to cause more limited expansion than mature dendritic cells did. Highly diverse repertoires were observed in naive CD4+ and CD8+ T cells, whereas lower diversity was observed in memory cells, and the most oligoclonal repertoires were found in memory CD8+ cells. Of the resting subsets, the one holding the most alloreactive TCR clonotypes was memory CD8+ T cells.

The chain employs TRBV2 and TRBJ2-7; 5 matching bases give a weak D call of TRBD2. What was sequenced was naive CD8+ T cells from blood. The sample's cell subset or site label, in plain terms: CD45RA+ naive T cells. This receptor was taken from a human donor in good health. DNA sequence: TGTGCCAGCAGTGAAGGCGGGGAGCAGTACTTC. This codes for CASSEGGEQYF. Reference TRBV2 and TRBJ2-7 proteins supply the regions before and after the CDR3; the full variable domain is: EPEVTQTPSHQVTQMGQEVILRCVPISNHLYFYWYRQILGQKVEFLVSFYNNEISEKSEIFDDQFSVERPDGSNFTLKIRSTKLEDSAMYFCASSEGGEQYFGPGTRLTVT.